Each of the 7 T cell receptor beta chains below was sequenced from the same sample in a study of blood T cell repertoires in COVID-19. Some clones are missing from TCRdb's copy, which holds only in-frame ones; the method was immunoSEQ multiplex PCR. The sample lists about 40,000 clones, roughly 90% occurring once. The sequenced material came from peripheral blood. The source of these receptors is a man between 65 and 85 years old with acute or convalescent COVID-19.

The V gene is TRBV6-2 or TRBV6-3, the J gene TRBJ2-7; 9 bases match TRBD1. Trimming removed 0 bases from V and 3 bases from J; junction bases left unmatched: 6. Germline V gene lookup returns CDR1 MNHEY and CDR2 SVGEGT. The CDR3 totals 16 residues. The CDR3 sequence: CASSYSPGQGIYEQYF. The DNA for the CDR3 is TGTGCCAGCAGTTACTCCCCGGGACAGGGAATCTACGAGCAGTACTTC.

V usage is TRBV10-3 and J usage is TRBJ1-4; 8 bases match TRBD1. V lost 2 bases to trimming and J lost 8 bases; unmatched junction nucleotides: 4. Germline lookup yields CDR1 ENHRY and CDR2 SYGVKD. The CDR3 contains 14 residues. CDR3 DNA sequence: TGTGCCATCAGTGAGGGACAGGGCGGAGAAAAACTGTTTTTT. This translates into CAISEGQGGEKLFF.

The chain couples TRBV3-1 (or the pseudogene TRBV3-2) to TRBJ2-1, with D maybe TRBD2 (5 bases). V was pared by 0 bases and J by 4 bases, with 10 bases between. The CDR3 has 15 amino acids. CDR1 and CDR2 from the germline V gene are LGHDT and YNNKEL (reference sequence). The CDR3 nucleotides read TGTGCCAGCAGCCAAGAAGGGCTAGCATACAATGAGCAGTTCTTC. Amino acids: CASSQEGLAYNEQFF.

The rearrangement uses TRBV11-2 and TRBJ2-7, with D perhaps TRBD2 (6 bases). This CDR3 comprises 14 residues. Trimming cost V 5 bases and J 1 base, with 12 bases left between them. CDR1 SGHAT and CDR2 FQNNGV come from the germline V gene. The DNA for the CDR3 is TGTGCCAGCAGCGGAGGGGCGGGGTCCTACGAGCAGTACTTC. It yields the protein CASSGGAGSYEQYF.

The rearrangement links TRBV19 to TRBJ2-3; perhaps TRBD2 as D (6 bases). Germline CDR1 and CDR2: LNHDA and SQIVND (reference sequence). This CDR3 comprises 17 residues. Trimming took 2 bases from V and 1 from J, leaving 16 bases between them. The CDR3 reads CASSIIRGVRGTDTQYF. CDR3 sequence (DNA): TGTGCCAGTAGTATAATTCGCGGGGTCAGGGGCACAGATACGCAGTATTTT.

This clone was seen just once. The V call is TRBV24-1, the J call TRBJ2-5; maybe TRBD1 (5 bases). V lost 1 base and J 2 bases, leaving 10 bases between the germline ends. Germline-derived CDR1 and CDR2 are KGHDR and SFDVKD. This CDR3 is built from 15 residues. This chain's CDR3 is CATSDFRQGQETQYF. For the CDR3, the DNA is TGTGCCACCAGTGATTTCAGGCAGGGACAAGAGACCCAGTACTTC.

The chain links TRBV29-1 to TRBJ2-7, with 9 nucleotides matching TRBD1. This CDR3 is 14 amino acids long. J gave up 4 bases and V 7 bases, and 11 bases lay outside the gene matches. Germline assignment: CDR1 SQVTM and CDR2 ANQGSEA. The CDR3 here is CSATSRGQGYEQYF. For the CDR3, the DNA is TGCAGCGCCACCTCACGGGGACAGGGATACGAGCAGTACTTC.